Shown below are 29 T cell receptor beta chains from a single sample sequenced in a study of CD8 T cells in Susac syndrome. Reverse transcription of about 0.45 to 1 ug RNA used random hexamers. Each CDR3 protein gets one entry after TCRdb re-called the immunoSEQ multiplex PCR reads with MiXCR. The sample includes approximately 80,000 distinct CDR3 sequences, approximately 94% seen only once; the top ten take 0.52%. Sequenced material: CD8+ T cells from PBMCs. The receptor set was obtained from a human donor with Susac syndrome.

V is TRBV7-9 and J is TRBJ2-7; possible D gene TRBD1, 5 bases. Germline V gene lookup returns CDR1 SEHNR and CDR2 FQNEAQ (reference sequence). Trimming left V 5 bases short and J 5 bases short, with 10 bases between. The CDR3 has 12 residues. CDR3 bases: TGTGCCAGCAGCATACAGGTTAACGAGCAGTACTTC. Translating it yields CASSIQVNEQYF. The whole variable domain, filled in from reference TRBV7-9 and TRBJ2-7, reads DTGVSQNPRHKITKRGQNVTFRCDPISEHNRLYWYRQTLGQGPEFLTYFQNEAQLEKSRLLSDRFSAERPKGSFSTLEIQRTEQGDSAMYLCASSIQVNEQYFGPGTRLTVT.

V and J are TRBV15 and TRBJ2-7, with a weak D call TRBD2 (6 bases). Germline V CDR1 and CDR2: LNHNV, YYDKDF (reference sequence). Trimming pared 5 bases from V and 0 bases from J, leaving 14 bases between. CDR3 length: 15 amino acids. This CDR3 is CATSPGGDPSYEQYF. CDR3 nucleotide sequence: TGTGCCACCAGCCCCGGAGGGGACCCCTCCTACGAGCAGTACTTC.

The CDR3 coding sequence is TGTGCCACCAGCAGAGGTTCTAACTATGGCTACACCTTC. This sequence encodes CATSRGSNYGYTF. The chain has TRBV15 and TRBJ1-2; D not certain. CDR3 size: 13 residues. V was shortened by 1 base and J by 0 bases, with 3 bases between the two germline ends. Looked up from germline, CDR1 is LNHNV and CDR2 is YYDKDF (reference sequence).

CDR3 sequence reads: CASSLGEGGQYF. CDR3 bases: TGTGCCAGCAGTTTGGGGGAGGGGGGCCAGTACTTC. This chain connects TRBV28 to TRBJ2-5; weak D call: TRBD2 (7 bases). The CDR3 extends over 12 amino acids. The V end was cut by 3 bases, the J end by 10 bases, with 12 bases between. Germline lookup yields CDR1 MDHEN and CDR2 SYDVKM.

The chain uses TRBV9 and TRBJ2-7; 7 nucleotides agree with TRBD1. J lost 1 base, V lost 0 bases, and 4 bases had no gene match. CDR1 is SGDLS, CDR2 YYNGEE, per germline. The CDR3 totals 15 residues. The CDR3 loop reads CASSVGDSPSYEQYF. CDR3 bases: TGTGCCAGCAGCGTAGGGGACAGTCCTTCCTACGAGCAGTACTTC.

This clonotype was seen a single time. The V call is TRBV25-1, the J call TRBJ2-7; 8 bases are shared with TRBD1. The CDR3 consists of 13 residues. Germline trimming cut 1 base from V and 7 bases from J; bases unmatched to any gene: 3. Germline V lookup: CDR1 MGHDK, CDR2 SYGVNS. DNA of the CDR3: TGTGCCAGCAGTGAATTGACAGGGGAGGAGCAGTACTTC. Translating it yields CASSELTGEEQYF.

V gene TRBV20-1 combines with J gene TRBJ2-2; possibly TRBD1 or TRBD2 for D (5 bases each). Germline loops: CDR1 DFQATT, CDR2 SNEGSKA (reference sequence). CDR3 length: 15 amino acids. Trimming left V 7 bases short and J 4 bases short, with 19 bases between. For the CDR3, the DNA is TGCAGTGTCCATCCTTTCAGGGACCTCACCGGGGAGCTGTTTTTT. The encoded protein is CSVHPFRDLTGELFF.

V is TRBV12-3 or TRBV12-4 and J is TRBJ2-3; D possibly corresponds to TRBD1 (5 bases). V was clipped by 8 bases and J by 10 bases, with 10 bases between them. This CDR3 spans 10 amino acids. CDR3 nucleotide sequence: TGTGCCAGCTCTGGGGCGGCGCAGTATTTT. Protein sequence: CASSGAAQYF.

Only one count was recorded for this clonotype. This sequence joins TRBV6-6 and TRBJ2-3; D remains unclear. Germline CDR1 and CDR2: MNHNY and SVGAGI (reference sequence). V gave up 3 bases and J gave up 6 bases, with 13 bases separating them. CDR3 length: 14 amino acids. The CDR3 bases are TGTGCCAGCAGTTATACCCCGAAAATTGATACGCAGTATTTT. This sequence encodes CASSYTPKIDTQYF.

V gene TRBV7-9 combines with J gene TRBJ2-5; either TRBD1 or TRBD2 may supply D (6 bases each). V was trimmed by 2 bases and J by 1 base, leaving 14 bases between them. Germline CDR1 and CDR2: SEHNR and FQNEAQ (reference sequence). The CDR3 runs to 16 residues. Here the CDR3 DNA reads TGTGCCAGCAGCTTAATCGTTCCGGGGGCCCAAGAGACCCAGTACTTC. This translates into CASSLIVPGAQETQYF.

This chain joins TRBV6-6 and TRBJ1-5; D perhaps matches TRBD1 (6 bases). The V and J ends lost 4 bases and 4 bases respectively, with 11 bases between them. This CDR3 region has 14 residues. Germline lookup yields CDR1 MNHNY and CDR2 SVGAGI (reference sequence). The CDR3 is CASSSQGTNQPQHF. The CDR3 DNA sequence: TGTGCCAGCAGTTCCCAGGGGACGAATCAGCCCCAGCATTTT.

The V and J genes are TRBV27 and TRBJ1-5; D gene uncertain. The germline V gene encodes CDR1 MNHEY and CDR2 SMNVEV (reference sequence). The V end was cut by 6 bases, the J end by 9 bases, with 18 bases between. This CDR3 spans 14 amino acids. Written as DNA, the CDR3 is TGTGCCAGCAGCCAGGATCCGGGTTTTCGGCCCCAGCATTTT. Residues: CASSQDPGFRPQHF.

The chain couples TRBV2 to TRBJ1-2; D is perhaps TRBD1 (5 bases). The V end was cut by 3 bases, the J end by 6 bases, with 14 bases between. Germline V gene lookup returns CDR1 SNHLY and CDR2 FYNNEI. The CDR3 is 14 amino acids. The DNA for the CDR3 is TGTGCCAGCAGTGACCCGAGGGGATGGGATGGCTACACCTTC. This codes for CASSDPRGWDGYTF.

The V gene is TRBV1, the J gene TRBJ1-1; TRBD1 is the table's D call, not checked against the DNA. TRBV1 is a recognized pseudogene. The CDR3 sequence is 15 residues long. The DNA for the CDR3 is TGCACCAGCAGCCACGCCCGGACAGGGGAAACTGAAGCTTTCTTT. Its translation: CTSSHARTGETEAFF.

This chain uses TRBV11-1 with TRBJ2-3; possibly TRBD1 for D (5 bases). Germline V gene sequence: CDR1 SGHAT, CDR2 FQDESV (reference sequence). The germline V and J ends were trimmed by 3 bases and 6 bases, with 13 bases remaining between them. This CDR3 has 14 residues. In nucleotides, the CDR3 is TGTGCCAGCAGCTTCATCCGGAAGGGGGATACGCAGTATTTT. Protein: CASSFIRKGDTQYF.

The chain uses TRBV7-9 and TRBJ2-7, with 8 positions matching TRBD2. V dropped 7 bases and J dropped 6; count of bases not matched to a gene: 5. Germline V gene sequence: CDR1 SEHNR, CDR2 FQNEAQ (reference sequence). The CDR3 length is 12 residues. CDR3 DNA sequence: TGTGCCAGCACCCCGGGAGGGGCCGAGCAGTACTTC. It encodes CASTPGGAEQYF.

This chain links TRBV28 with TRBJ1-1, with 8 positions matching TRBD1. In germline, CDR1 is MDHEN, CDR2 SYDVKM. Trimming took 6 bases from V and 7 from J; bases not matched to a gene: 10. This CDR3 has 14 amino acids. This chain's CDR3 is CASSLLQGAIEAFF. For the CDR3, the DNA is TGTGCCAGCAGCCTCTTGCAGGGGGCAATTGAAGCTTTCTTT.

The rearrangement uses TRBV28 and TRBJ2-1; D possibly uses TRBD1 or TRBD2 (5 bases each). The CDR3 has 13 residues. Between the trimmed V and J ends, which lost 3 bases and 8 bases, there was a span of 11 bases. CDR1 is MDHEN, CDR2 SYDVKM, per germline. The CDR3 loop is CASSFRGWDEQFF. DNA for the CDR3: TGTGCCAGCAGTTTCCGGGGCTGGGATGAGCAGTTCTTC.

The chain has TRBV27 and TRBJ2-1; TRBD2 matches at 9 bases. The CDR3 is made up of 15 amino acids. Trimming removed 5 bases from V and 8 bases from J; junction bases left unmatched: 10. In germline, CDR1 is MNHEY, CDR2 SMNVEV (reference sequence). CDR3 DNA sequence: TGTGCCAGCAGTCCAATCGGGACTAGCTCCGATGAGCAGTTCTTC. Amino acids: CASSPIGTSSDEQFF.

This chain joins TRBV7-8 and TRBJ1-5; 7 nucleotides line up with TRBD1. Germline-derived CDR1 and CDR2 are SGHVS and FQNEAQ. V was clipped by 5 bases and J by 4 bases; unmatched bases: 8. This CDR3 has 15 residues. DNA for the CDR3: TGTGCCAGCAGCCAGCGGGACAGAGTAAATCAGCCCCAGCATTTT. This sequence encodes CASSQRDRVNQPQHF.

The chain recombines TRBV28 with TRBJ2-7, with D possibly being TRBD1 (6 bases). With 6 bases removed from V and 2 bases from J, the gap between germline ends came to 14 bases. This CDR3 has 14 residues. CDR1 is MDHEN, CDR2 SYDVKM, per germline. CDR3 bases: TGTGCCAGCAGGCCCCGACAGGCGCCCTACGAGCAGTACTTC. This codes for CASRPRQAPYEQYF. Drawing the rest from reference TRBV28 and TRBJ2-7, the complete variable domain is DVKVTQSSRYLVKRTGEKVFLECVQDMDHENMFWYRQDPGLGLRLIYFSYDVKMKEKGDIPEGYSVSREKKERFSLILESASTNQTSMYLCASRPRQAPYEQYFGPGTRLTVT.

The V call is TRBV5-6, the J call TRBJ1-4; D is unresolved. Germline V gives CDR1 SGHDT, CDR2 YYEEEE. The ends were cut back, 4 bases at V and 4 bases at J, with 11 bases in the middle. The CDR3 is 14 residues long. The CDR3 protein is CASSPRALNEKLFF. The CDR3 DNA sequence: TGTGCCAGCAGCCCCCGGGCTCTTAATGAAAAACTGTTTTTT.

The V gene is TRBV14, the J gene TRBJ1-2; a possible D gene is TRBD1 (6 bases). Germline assignment: CDR1 SGHDN and CDR2 FVKESK. The CDR3 totals 16 residues. V dropped 1 base and J dropped 0 bases, with 12 bases sitting between them. The CDR3 DNA follows: TGTGCCAGCAGCCAAGGCGAGCAGGGGACTAACTATGGCTACACCTTC. Protein: CASSQGEQGTNYGYTF.

This chain's CDR3 is CASSRLTSGTDTQYF. The DNA for the CDR3 is TGTGCCAGCAGCCGTTTGACTAGCGGCACAGATACGCAGTATTTT. The chain links TRBV5-4 to TRBJ2-3, with 8 bases aligning to TRBD2. The CDR3 consists of 15 residues. Germline CDR1 SGHNT, CDR2 YYREEE (reference sequence). Germline trimming cut 4 bases from V and 1 base from J; bases unmatched to any gene: 5.

The chain employs TRBV27 and TRBJ1-1, with a tentative D call TRBD1 (5 bases). The CDR3 contains 15 residues. CDR1 is MNHEY, CDR2 SMNVEV, per germline (reference sequence). Trimming removed 7 bases at V and 1 base at J, with 16 bases between. CDR3 sequence reads: CASTNLPGGNTEAFF. The CDR3 region has the DNA TGTGCCAGCACAAACCTACCTGGGGGGAACACTGAAGCTTTCTTT.

The V gene is TRBV6-5, the J gene TRBJ2-1; D is perhaps TRBD1 or TRBD2 (6 bases each). Per germline, CDR1 MNHEY and CDR2 SVGAGI. The CDR3 covers 13 residues. Trimming removed 6 bases at V and 4 bases at J, with 10 bases between. CDR3 coding DNA: TGTGCCAGCAGGCCGGGGGCTTACAATGAGCAGTTCTTC. Its translation is CASRPGAYNEQFF.

V is TRBV5-6 and J is TRBJ2-7, with D possibly TRBD1 on 6 matching bases. Germline V lookup: CDR1 SGHDT, CDR2 YYEEEE. Trimming stripped 4 bases from V and 6 bases from J, with 8 bases between. The CDR3 is 11 residues long. DNA of the CDR3: TGTGCCAGCAGCGAGGGGGTCGAGCAGTACTTC. Amino acids: CASSEGVEQYF.

The V gene is TRBV6-4, the J gene TRBJ1-2; D unresolved. V lost 2 bases and J lost 4, with 5 bases in between. Germline V gene data show CDR1 as MRHNA and CDR2 as SNTAGT. The CDR3 extends over 12 amino acids. CDR3 region: CASSDGIYGYTF. The DNA of the CDR3 is TGTGCCAGCAGTGACGGGATCTATGGCTACACCTTC.

The chain employs TRBV15 and TRBJ1-5; weak D call: TRBD1 (5 bases). Looked up from germline, CDR1 is LNHNV and CDR2 is YYDKDF (reference sequence). The CDR3 runs to 14 residues. V lost 0 bases and J 7 bases, leaving 10 bases between the germline ends. CDR3: CATSRERGDQPQHF. CDR3 DNA sequence: TGTGCCACCAGCAGAGAGAGAGGGGACCAGCCCCAGCATTTT.